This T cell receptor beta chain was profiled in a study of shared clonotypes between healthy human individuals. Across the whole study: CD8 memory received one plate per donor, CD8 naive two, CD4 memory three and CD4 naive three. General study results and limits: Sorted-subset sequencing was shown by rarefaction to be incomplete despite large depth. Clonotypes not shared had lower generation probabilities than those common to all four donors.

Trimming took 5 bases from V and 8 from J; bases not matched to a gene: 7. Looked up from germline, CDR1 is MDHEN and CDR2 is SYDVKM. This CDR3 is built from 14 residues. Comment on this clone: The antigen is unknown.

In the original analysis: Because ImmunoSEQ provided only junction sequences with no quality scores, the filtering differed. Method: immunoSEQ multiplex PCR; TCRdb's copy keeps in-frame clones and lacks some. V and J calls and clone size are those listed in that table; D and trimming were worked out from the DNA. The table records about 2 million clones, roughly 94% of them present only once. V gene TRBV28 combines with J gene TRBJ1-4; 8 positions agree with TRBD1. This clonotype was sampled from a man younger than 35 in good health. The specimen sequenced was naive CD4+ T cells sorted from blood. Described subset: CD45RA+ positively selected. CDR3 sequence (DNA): TGTGCCAGCAGTCAGGGGGCGAGGCGAGAAAAACTGTTTTTT. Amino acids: CASSQGARREKLFF. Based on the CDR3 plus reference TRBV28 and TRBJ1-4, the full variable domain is DVKVTQSSRYLVKRTGEKVFLECVQDMDHENMFWYRQDPGLGLRLIYFSYDVKMKEKGDIPEGYSVSREKKERFSLILESASTNQTSMYLCASSQGARREKLFFGSGTQLSVL.